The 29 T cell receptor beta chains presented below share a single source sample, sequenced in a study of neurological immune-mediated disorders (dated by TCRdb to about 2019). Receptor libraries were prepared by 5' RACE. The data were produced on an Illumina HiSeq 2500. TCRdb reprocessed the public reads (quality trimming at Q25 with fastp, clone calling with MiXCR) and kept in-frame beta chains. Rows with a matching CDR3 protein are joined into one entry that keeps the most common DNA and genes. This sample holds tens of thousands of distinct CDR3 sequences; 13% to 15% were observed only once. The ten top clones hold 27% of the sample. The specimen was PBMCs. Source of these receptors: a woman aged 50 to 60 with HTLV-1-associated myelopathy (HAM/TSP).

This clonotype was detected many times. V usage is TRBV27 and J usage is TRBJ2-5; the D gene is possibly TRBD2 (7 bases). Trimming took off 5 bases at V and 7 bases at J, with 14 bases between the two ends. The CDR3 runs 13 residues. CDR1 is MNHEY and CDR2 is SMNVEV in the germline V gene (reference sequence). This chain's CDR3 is CASSTTGRVTQYF. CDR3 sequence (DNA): TGTGCCAGCAGTACCACAGGGAGGGTGACCCAGTACTTC.

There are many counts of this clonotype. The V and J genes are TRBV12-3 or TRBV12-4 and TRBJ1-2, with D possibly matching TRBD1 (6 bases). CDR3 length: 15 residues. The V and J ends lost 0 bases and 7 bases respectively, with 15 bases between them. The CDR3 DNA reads TGTGCCAGCAGTTTAGCAACAGGGAGTACTCCTGGCTACACCTTC. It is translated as CASSLATGSTPGYTF.

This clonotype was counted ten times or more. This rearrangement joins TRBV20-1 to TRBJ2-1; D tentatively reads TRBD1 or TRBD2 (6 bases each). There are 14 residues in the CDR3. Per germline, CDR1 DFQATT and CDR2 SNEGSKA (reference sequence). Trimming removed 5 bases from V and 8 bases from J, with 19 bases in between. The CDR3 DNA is TGCAGTGCTCAATACGAGGGGGGCGGTCATGAGCAGTTCTTC. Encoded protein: CSAQYEGGGHEQFF.

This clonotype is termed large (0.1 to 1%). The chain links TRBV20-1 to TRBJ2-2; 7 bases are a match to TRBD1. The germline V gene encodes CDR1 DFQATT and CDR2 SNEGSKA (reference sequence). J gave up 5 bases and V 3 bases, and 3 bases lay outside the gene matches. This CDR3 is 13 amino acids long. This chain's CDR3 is CSASLQGTGELFF. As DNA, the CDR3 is TGCAGTGCTAGCTTACAGGGGACCGGGGAGCTGTTTTTT.

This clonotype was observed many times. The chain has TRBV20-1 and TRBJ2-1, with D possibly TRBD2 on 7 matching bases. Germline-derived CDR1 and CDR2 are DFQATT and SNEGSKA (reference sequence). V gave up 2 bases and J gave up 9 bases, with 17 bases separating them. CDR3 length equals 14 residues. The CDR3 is CSARTRGGAAEQFF. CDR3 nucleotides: TGCAGTGCTAGAACTCGTGGGGGGGCGGCTGAGCAGTTCTTC.

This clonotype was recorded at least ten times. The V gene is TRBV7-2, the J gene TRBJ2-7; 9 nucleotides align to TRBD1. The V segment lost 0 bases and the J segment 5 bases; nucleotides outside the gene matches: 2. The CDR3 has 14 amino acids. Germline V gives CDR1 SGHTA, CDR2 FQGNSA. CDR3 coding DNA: TGTGCCAGCAGCTTAGCGGGGACAGGGAACGAGCAGTACGTC. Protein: CASSLAGTGNEQYV.

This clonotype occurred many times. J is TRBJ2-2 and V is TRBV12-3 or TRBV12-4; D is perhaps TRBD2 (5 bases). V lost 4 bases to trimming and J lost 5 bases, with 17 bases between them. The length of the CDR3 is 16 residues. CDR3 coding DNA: TGTGCCAGCAGTTACGCAGGATTACCGGGAACCGGGGAGCTGTTTTTT. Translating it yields CASSYAGLPGTGELFF.

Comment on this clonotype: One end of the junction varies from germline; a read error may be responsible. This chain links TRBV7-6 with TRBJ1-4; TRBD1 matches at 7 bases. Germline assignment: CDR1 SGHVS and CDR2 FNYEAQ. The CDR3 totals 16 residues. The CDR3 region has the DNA TGTCCCAGCAGCCAGGGGGGTGGGAGGACTAATGAAAAACCGTTTTTT. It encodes CPSSQGGGRTNEKPFF.

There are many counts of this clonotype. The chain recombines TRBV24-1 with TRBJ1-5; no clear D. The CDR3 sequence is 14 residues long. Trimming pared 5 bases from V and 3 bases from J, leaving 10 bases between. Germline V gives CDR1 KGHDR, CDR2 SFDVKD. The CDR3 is CATSGSGDNQPQHF. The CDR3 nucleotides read TGTGCCACCAGTGGGTCCGGTGACAATCAGCCCCAGCATTTT.

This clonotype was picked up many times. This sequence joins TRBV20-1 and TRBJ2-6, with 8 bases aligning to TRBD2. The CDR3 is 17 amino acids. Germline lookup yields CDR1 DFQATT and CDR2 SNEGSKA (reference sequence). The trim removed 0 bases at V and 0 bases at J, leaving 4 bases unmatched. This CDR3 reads CSAREPGLGSGANVLTF. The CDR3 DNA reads TGCAGTGCTAGAGAGCCGGGACTAGGCTCTGGGGCCAACGTCCTGACTTTC.

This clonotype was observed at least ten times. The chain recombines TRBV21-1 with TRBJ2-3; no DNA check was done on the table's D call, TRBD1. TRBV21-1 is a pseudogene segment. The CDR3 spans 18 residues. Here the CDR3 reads CASSKGRDRGLFTDTQYF. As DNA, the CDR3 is TGTGCCAGCAGCAAAGGCCGGGACAGGGGGCTTTTCACAGATACGCAGTATTTT.

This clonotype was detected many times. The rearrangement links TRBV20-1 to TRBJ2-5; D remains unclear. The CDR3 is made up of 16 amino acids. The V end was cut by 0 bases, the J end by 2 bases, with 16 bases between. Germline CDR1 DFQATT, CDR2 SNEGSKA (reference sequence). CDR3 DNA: TGCAGTGCTAGAGATGGGTCCGGACGCCATCAAGAGACCCAGTACTTC. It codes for CSARDGSGRHQETQYF.

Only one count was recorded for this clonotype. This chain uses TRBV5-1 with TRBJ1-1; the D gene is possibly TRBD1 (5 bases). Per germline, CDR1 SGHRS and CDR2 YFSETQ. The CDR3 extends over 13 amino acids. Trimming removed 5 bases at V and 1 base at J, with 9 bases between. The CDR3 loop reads CASRGTGNTEAFF. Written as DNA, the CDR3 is TGCGCCAGCAGAGGGACGGGGAACACTGAAGCTTTCTTT.

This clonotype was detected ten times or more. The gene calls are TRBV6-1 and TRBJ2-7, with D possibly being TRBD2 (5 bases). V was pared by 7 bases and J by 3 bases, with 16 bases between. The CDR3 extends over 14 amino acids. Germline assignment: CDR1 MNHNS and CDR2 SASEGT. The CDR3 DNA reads TGTGCCAGCACTATAGGACGGGAATACTACGAGCAGTACTTC. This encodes CASTIGREYYEQYF.

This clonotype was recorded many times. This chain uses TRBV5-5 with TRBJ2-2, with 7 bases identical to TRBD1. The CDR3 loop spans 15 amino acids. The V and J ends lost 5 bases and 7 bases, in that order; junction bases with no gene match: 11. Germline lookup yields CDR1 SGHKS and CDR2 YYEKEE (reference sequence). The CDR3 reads CASRRGGRTYGELFF. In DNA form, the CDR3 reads TGTGCCAGCAGGAGAGGGGGCCGCACTTACGGGGAGCTGTTTTTT.

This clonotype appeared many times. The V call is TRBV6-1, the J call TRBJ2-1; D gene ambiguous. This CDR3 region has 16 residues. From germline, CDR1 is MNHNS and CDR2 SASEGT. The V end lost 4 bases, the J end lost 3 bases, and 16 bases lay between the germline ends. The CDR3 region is CASSALAAPIYNEQFF. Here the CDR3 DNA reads TGTGCCAGCAGTGCCTTGGCAGCGCCGATCTACAATGAGCAGTTCTTC.

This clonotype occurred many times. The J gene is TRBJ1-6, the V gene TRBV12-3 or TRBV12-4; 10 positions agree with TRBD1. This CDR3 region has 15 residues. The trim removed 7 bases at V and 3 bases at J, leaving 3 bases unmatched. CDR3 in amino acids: CASKWTGGYNSPLHF. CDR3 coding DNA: TGTGCCAGCAAATGGACAGGGGGCTATAATTCACCCCTCCACTTT.

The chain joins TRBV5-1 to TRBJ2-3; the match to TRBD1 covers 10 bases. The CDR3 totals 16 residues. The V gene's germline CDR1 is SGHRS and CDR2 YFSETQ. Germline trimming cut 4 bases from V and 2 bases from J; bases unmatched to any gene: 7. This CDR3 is CASSIHDRGLTDTQYF. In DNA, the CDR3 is TGCGCCAGCAGCATACACGACAGGGGGCTCACAGATACGCAGTATTTT.

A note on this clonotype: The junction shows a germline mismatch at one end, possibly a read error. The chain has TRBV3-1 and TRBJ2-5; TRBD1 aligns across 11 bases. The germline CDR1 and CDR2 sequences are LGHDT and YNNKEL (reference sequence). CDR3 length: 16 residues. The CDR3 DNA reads TGTGCCAACAGCGTCAAAACACCCGGGACAGGGGGGGCCCAGTACTTC. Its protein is CANSVKTPGTGGAQYF.

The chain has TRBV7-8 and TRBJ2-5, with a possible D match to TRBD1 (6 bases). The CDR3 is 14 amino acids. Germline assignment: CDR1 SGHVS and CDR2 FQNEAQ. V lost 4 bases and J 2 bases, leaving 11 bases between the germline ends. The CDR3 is CASSWWGRQETQYF. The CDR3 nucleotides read TGTGCCAGCAGCTGGTGGGGGCGACAAGAGACCCAGTACTTC.

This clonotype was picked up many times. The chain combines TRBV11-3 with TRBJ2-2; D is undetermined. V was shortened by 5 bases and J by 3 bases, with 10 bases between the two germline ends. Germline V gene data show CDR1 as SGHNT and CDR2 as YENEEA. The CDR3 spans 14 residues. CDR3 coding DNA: TGTGCCAGCAGCGTATCACCCCACACCGGGGAGCTGTTTTTT. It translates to CASSVSPHTGELFF. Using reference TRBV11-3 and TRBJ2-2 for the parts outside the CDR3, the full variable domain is EAGVVQSPRYKIIEKKQPVAFWCNPISGHNTLYWYLQNLGQGPELLIRYENEEAVDDSQLPKDRFSAERLKGVDSTLKIQPAELGDSAVYLCASSVSPHTGELFFGEGSRLTVL.

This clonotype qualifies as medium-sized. The CDR3 region is CATDSGGRDTEAFF. The CDR3 DNA follows: TGTGCCACCGATTCAGGGGGGCGGGACACTGAAGCTTTCTTT. The J gene is TRBJ1-1, the V gene TRBV12-3 or TRBV12-4, with TRBD1 matching 7 bases. V lost 10 bases and J lost 3; bases outside the gene matches: 11. The CDR3 is made up of 14 amino acids.

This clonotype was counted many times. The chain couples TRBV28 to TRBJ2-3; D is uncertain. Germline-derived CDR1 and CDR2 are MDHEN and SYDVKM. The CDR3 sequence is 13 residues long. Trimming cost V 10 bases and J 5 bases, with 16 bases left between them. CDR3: CATFTRSRDTQYF. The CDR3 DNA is TGTGCCACCTTTACCAGGTCGAGAGATACGCAGTATTTT.

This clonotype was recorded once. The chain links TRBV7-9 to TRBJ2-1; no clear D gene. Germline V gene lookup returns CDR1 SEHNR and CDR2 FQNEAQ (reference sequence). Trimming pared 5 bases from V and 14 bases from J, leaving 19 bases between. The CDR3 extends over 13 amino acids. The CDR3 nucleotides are TGTGCCAGCAGCATGGGCCTTCTGGATGAAAAGTTCTTC. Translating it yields CASSMGLLDEKFF.

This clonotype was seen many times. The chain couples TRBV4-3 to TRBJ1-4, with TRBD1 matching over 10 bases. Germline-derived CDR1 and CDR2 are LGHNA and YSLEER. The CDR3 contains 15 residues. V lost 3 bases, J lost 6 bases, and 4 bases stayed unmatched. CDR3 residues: CASSQTGGADEKLFF. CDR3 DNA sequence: TGCGCCAGCAGCCAGACAGGGGGCGCGGATGAAAAACTGTTTTTT.

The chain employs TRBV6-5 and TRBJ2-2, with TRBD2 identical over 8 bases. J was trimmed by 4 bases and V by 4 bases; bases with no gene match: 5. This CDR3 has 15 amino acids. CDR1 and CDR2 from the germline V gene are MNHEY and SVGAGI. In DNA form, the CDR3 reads TGTGCCAGCAGTTTCCACGGGGGGGCCACCGGGGAGCTGTTTTTT. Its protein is CASSFHGGATGELFF.

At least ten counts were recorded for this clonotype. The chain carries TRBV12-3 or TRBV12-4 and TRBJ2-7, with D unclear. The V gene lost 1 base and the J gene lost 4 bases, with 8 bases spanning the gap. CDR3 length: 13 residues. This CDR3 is CASSLGQLYEQYF. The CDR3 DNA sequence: TGTGCCAGCAGTTTAGGGCAGCTTTACGAGCAGTACTTC.

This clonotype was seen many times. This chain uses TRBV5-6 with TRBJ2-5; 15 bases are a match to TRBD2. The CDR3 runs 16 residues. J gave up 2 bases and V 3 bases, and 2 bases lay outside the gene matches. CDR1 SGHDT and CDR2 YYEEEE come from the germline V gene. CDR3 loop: CASSWGLAGGQETQYF. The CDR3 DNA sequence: TGTGCCAGCAGCTGGGGACTAGCGGGGGGACAAGAGACCCAGTACTTC.

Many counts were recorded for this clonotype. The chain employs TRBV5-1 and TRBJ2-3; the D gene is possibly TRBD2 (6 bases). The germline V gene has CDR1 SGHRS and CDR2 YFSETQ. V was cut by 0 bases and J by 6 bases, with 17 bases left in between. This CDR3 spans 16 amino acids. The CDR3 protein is CASSLGGTHGADTQYF. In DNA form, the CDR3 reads TGCGCCAGCAGCTTGGGCGGGACTCATGGGGCCGATACGCAGTATTTT. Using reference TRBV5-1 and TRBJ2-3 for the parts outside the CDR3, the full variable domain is KAGVTQTPRYLIKTRGQQVTLSCSPISGHRSVSWYQQTPGQGLQFLFEYFSETQRNKGNFPGRFSGRQFSNSRSEMNVSTLELGDSALYLCASSLGGTHGADTQYFGPGTRLTVL.